A selection of T cell receptor beta chains follows, all from one sample in a study of blood T cell repertoires in COVID-19. Clones were read by immunoSEQ multiplex PCR, and TCRdb kept only the in-frame ones, dropping some. The sample has around 150,000 clones, approximately 92% seen once. Sequenced input: peripheral blood. Every receptor here comes from a woman aged 60-70 years with active COVID-19. Each CDR3 is given without its conserved first and last residue. Each record gives: J gene, V gene, CDR3 protein.

TRBJ1-3,TRBV25-1,ASSYGNTIY
TRBJ2-1,TRBV27,ASGLEGTYNEQF
TRBJ2-1,TRBV6-5,ASSQRLGPYNEQF
TRBJ1-2,TRBV27,ASSSGFGYT
TRBJ2-2,TRBV5-1,ASQEGANTGELF
TRBJ2-1,TRBV7-3,ASSLIAGSSGVEQF
TRBJ1-6,TRBV27,ASTPRRDNSPLH
TRBJ1-2,TRBV25-1,ASSLPPGGYT
TRBJ1-6,TRBV5-6,ASSLPGQGYYNSPLH
TRBJ1-1,TRBV6-5,ASRKTPNTEAF
TRBJ2-1,TRBV7-6,ASSLRRDTANEQF
TRBJ2-2,TRBV12-3/TRBV12-4,ASSRAGELF
TRBJ1-3,TRBV24-1,ATSEQGGNTIY
TRBJ1-3,TRBV19,ASSNPHPGTQGNTIY
TRBJ1-6,TRBV7-9,ASSPTAVRGSPLH
TRBJ2-1,TRBV7-9,ASSVLAGGPYNEQF
TRBJ2-7,TRBV7-6,ASSLEMGSSYEQY
TRBJ1-1,TRBV18,ASSPMISGETEAF
TRBJ2-2,TRBV7-7,ASSLDSPNTGELF
TRBJ2-1,TRBV4-3,ASSQEVAGSEQF